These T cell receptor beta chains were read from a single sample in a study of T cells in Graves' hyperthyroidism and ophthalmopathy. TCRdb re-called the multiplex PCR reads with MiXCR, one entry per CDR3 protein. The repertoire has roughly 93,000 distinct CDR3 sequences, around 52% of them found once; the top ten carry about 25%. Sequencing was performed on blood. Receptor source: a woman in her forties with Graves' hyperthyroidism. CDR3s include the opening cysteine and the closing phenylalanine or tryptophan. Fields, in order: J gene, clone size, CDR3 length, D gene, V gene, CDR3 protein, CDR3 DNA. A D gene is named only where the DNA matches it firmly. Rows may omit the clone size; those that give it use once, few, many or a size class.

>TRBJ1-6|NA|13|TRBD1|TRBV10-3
CAIRGQGFSPLHF
TGTGCCATCAGGGGACAGGGCTTTTCACCCCTCCACTTT
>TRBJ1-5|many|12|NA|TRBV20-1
CSASRPNQPQHF
TGCAGTGCTAGTAGGCCAAATCAGCCCCAGCATTTT
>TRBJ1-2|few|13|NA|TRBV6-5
CASSLSSVGGYTF
TGTGCCAGCAGTTTATCGTCCGTGGGGGGCTACACCTTC
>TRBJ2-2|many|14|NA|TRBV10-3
CAGCRDTNTGELFF
TGTGCCGGCTGCCGGGACACAAACACCGGGGAGCTGTTTTTT
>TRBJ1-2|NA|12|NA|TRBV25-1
CASHVTGYGYTF
TGTGCCAGCCACGTCACAGGCTATGGCTACACCTTC
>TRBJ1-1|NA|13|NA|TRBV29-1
CSSMSRSNTEAFF
TGCAGCAGTATGTCTCGCTCGAACACTGAAGCTTTCTTT
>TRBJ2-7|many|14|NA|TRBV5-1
CASSPWWRSDEQYF
TGCGCCAGCAGCCCGTGGTGGCGCAGCGACGAGCAGTACTTC
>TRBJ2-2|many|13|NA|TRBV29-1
CSVKRQSTGELFF
TGCAGCGTCAAAAGACAGAGCACCGGGGAGCTGTTTTTT
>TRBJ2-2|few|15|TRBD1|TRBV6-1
CASAVPGQGTGELFF
TGTGCCAGCGCCGTACCGGGACAGGGCACCGGGGAGCTGTTTTTT
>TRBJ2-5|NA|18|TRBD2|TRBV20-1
CSAMTSWTLAGGQETQYF
TGCAGTGCTATGACTTCCTGGACACTAGCGGGAGGACAAGAGACCCAGTACTTC
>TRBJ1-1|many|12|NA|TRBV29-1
CSVGGGNTEAFF
TGCAGTGTCGGGGGGGGGAACACTGAAGCTTTCTTT
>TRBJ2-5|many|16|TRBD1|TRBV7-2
CASSLGGQALQETQYF
TGTGCCAGCAGCCTCGGGGGACAGGCCCTCCAAGAGACCCAGTACTTC
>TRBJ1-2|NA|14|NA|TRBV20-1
CSARDAQGHYGYTF
TGCAGTGCTAGAGATGCCCAAGGTCACTATGGCTACACCTTC
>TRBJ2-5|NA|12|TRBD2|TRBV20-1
CSATSGLETQYF
TGCAGTGCCACTAGCGGGTTAGAGACCCAGTACTTC
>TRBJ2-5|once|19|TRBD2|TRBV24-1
CATSDRHPGLAGNQETQYF
TGTGCCACCAGTGACCGCCACCCGGGACTAGCGGGGAACCAAGAGACCCAGTACTTC
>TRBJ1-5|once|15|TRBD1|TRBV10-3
CAITPGQGSNQPQHF
TGTGCCATCACCCCTGGACAGGGAAGCAATCAGCCCCAGCATTTT
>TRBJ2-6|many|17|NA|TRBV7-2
CASSPRLGSMRFNVLTF
TGTGCCAGCTCACCACGGCTAGGTTCAATGAGATTCAACGTCCTGACTTTC
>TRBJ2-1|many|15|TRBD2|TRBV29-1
CSVQGLARTYNEQFF
TGCAGCGTCCAAGGACTAGCGCGCACCTACAATGAGCAGTTCTTC
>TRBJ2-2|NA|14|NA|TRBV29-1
CSVDGHRDTGELFF
TGCAGCGTTGACGGGCACAGGGACACCGGGGAGCTGTTTTTT
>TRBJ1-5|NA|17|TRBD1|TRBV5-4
CASSLGWDRGNNQPQHF
TGTGCCAGCAGCTTGGGATGGGACAGGGGGAACAATCAGCCCCAGCATTTT
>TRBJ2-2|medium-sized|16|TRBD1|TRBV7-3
CASSFVPRGLTGELFF
TGTGCCAGCAGCTTTGTCCCCAGGGGGCTGACCGGGGAGCTGTTTTTT
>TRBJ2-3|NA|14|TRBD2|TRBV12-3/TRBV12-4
CASSLAGGSDTQYF
TGTGCCAGCAGTTTAGCGGGGGGGTCAGATACGCAGTATTTT
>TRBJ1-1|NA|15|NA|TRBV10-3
CAISEGGGWDTEAFF
TGTGCCATCAGTGAGGGGGGGGGATGGGACACTGAAGCCTTCTTT
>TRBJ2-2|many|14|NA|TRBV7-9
CASSQGDFSGELFF
TGTGCCAGCAGCCAGGGGGACTTTTCCGGGGAGCTGTTTTTT
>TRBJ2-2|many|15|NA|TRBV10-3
CAIRPGTQNTGELFF
TGTGCCATCAGACCCGGGACACAGAACACCGGGGAGCTGTTTTTT
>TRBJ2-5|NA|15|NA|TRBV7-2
CACSPWVGGGETQCF
TGTGCCTGCAGCCCCTGGGTAGGGGGCGGGGAGACCCAGTGCTTC
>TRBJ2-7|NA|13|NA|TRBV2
CATSRALDCEQYF
TGTGCCACTTCCCGGGCCCTGGACTGCGAGCAGTACTTC
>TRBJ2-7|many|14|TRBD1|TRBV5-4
CASSSGQVKGEQYF
TGTGCCAGCAGCTCCGGACAGGTTAAAGGCGAGCAGTACTTC
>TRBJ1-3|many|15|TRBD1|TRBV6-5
CASRMTGGSGNTIYF
TGTGCCAGCAGGATGACAGGGGGCTCTGGAAACACCATATATTTT